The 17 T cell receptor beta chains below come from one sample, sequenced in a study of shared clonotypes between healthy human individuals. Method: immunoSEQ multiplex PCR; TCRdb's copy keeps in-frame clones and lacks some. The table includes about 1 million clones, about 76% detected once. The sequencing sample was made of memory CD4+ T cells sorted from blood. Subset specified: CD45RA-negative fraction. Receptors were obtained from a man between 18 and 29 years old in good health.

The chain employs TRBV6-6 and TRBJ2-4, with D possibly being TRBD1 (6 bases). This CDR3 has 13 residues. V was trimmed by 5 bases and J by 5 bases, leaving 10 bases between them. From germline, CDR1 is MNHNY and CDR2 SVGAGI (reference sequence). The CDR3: CASSPSGENIQYF. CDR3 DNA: TGTGCCAGCAGTCCTTCAGGGGAAAACATTCAGTACTTC.

CDR3 residues: CASSRGDSGANVLTF. The CDR3 nucleotides read TGTGCCAGCTCACGGGGAGACTCTGGGGCCAACGTCCTGACTTTC. This chain links TRBV18 with TRBJ2-6; maybe TRBD2 (5 bases). With 4 bases removed from V and 0 bases from J, the gap between germline ends came to 7 bases. This CDR3 spans 15 amino acids. The germline CDR1 and CDR2 sequences are KGHSH and LQKENI. Full variable domain (rest looked up from reference TRBV18 and TRBJ2-6): NAGVMQNPRHLVRRRGQEARLRCSPMKGHSHVYWYRQLPEEGLKFMVYLQKENIIDESGMPKERFSAEFPKEGPSILRIQQVVRGDSAAYFCASSRGDSGANVLTFGAGSRLTVL.

CDR3 loop: CSVGTSGNYEQYF. The CDR3 DNA reads as TGCAGCGTTGGGACTAGCGGAAACTACGAGCAGTACTTC. The chain recombines TRBV29-1 with TRBJ2-5; 10 bases map to TRBD2. The tail of the sequence fits TRBJ2-7 better, so the J call may be wrong. CDR1 and CDR2 (germline): SQVTM, ANQGSEA. The CDR3 has 13 residues.

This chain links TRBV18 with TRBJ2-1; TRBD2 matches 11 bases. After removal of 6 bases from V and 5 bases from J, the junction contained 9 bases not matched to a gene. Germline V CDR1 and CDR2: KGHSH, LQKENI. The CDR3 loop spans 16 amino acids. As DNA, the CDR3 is TGTGCCAGCTCCGTCTTAGCGGGGGGGCCACACAATGAGCAGTTCTTC. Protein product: CASSVLAGGPHNEQFF. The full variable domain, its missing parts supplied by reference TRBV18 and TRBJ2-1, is NAGVMQNPRHLVRRRGQEARLRCSPMKGHSHVYWYRQLPEEGLKFMVYLQKENIIDESGMPKERFSAEFPKEGPSILRIQQVVRGDSAAYFCASSVLAGGPHNEQFFGPGTRLTVL.

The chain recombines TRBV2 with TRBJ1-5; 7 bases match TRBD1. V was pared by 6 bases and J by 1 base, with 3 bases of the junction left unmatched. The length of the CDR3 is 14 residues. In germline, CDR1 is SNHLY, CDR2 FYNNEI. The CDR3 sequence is CASRKGASNQPQHF. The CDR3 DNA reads TGTGCCAGCAGAAAGGGGGCCAGCAATCAGCCCCAGCATTTT.

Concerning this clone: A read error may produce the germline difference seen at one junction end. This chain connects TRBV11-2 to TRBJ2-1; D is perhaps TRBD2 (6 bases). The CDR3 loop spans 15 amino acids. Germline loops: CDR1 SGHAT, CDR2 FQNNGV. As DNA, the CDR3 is TGTGCCAGCAGCTTAGATCTGTCCGGACTCAGCGGGCCGCTCTTC. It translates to CASSLDLSGLSGPLF.

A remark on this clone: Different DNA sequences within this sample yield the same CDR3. For the CDR3, the DNA is TGCGCCAGCAGCTTGGAGGCAGTAGGTAATTCACCCCTCCACTTT. As protein: CASSLEAVGNSPLHF. The chain employs TRBV5-1 and TRBJ1-6, with D unresolved. Germline loops: CDR1 SGHRS, CDR2 YFSETQ. Between the trimmed V and J ends, which lost 0 bases and 6 bases, there was a span of 10 bases. The CDR3 is 15 residues long. Full variable domain (missing parts from reference TRBV5-1 and TRBJ1-6): KAGVTQTPRYLIKTRGQQVTLSCSPISGHRSVSWYQQTPGQGLQFLFEYFSETQRNKGNFPGRFSGRQFSNSRSEMNVSTLELGDSALYLCASSLEAVGNSPLHFGNGTRLTVT.

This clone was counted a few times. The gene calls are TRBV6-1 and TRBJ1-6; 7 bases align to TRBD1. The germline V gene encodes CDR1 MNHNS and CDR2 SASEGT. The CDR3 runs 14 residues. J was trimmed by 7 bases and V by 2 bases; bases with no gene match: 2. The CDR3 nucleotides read TGTGCCAGCAGTGAACAGGGGGGCAATTCACCCCTCCACTTT. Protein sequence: CASSEQGGNSPLHF.

For the CDR3, the DNA is TGTGCCAGCAGCTTCGGGACAGGGACCTACAATGAGCAGTTCTTC. It encodes CASSFGTGTYNEQFF. The V gene is TRBV7-6, the J gene TRBJ2-1, with TRBD1 identical over 9 bases. Trimming cost V 3 bases and J 2 bases; bases outside gene matches: 2. There are 15 residues in the CDR3. Looked up from germline, CDR1 is SGHVS and CDR2 is FNYEAQ.

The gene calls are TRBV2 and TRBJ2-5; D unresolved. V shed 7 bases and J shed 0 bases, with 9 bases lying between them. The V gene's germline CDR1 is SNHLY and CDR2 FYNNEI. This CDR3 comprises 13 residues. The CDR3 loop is CASTTVYQETQYF. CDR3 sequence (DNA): TGTGCCAGCACAACAGTGTACCAAGAGACCCAGTACTTC.

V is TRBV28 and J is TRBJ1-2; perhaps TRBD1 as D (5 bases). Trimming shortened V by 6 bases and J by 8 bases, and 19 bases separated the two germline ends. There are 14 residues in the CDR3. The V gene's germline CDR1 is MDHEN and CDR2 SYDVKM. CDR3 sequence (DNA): TGTGCCAGCAGAACAGAAACTCGACAGTTCGGCTACACCTTC. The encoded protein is CASRTETRQFGYTF.

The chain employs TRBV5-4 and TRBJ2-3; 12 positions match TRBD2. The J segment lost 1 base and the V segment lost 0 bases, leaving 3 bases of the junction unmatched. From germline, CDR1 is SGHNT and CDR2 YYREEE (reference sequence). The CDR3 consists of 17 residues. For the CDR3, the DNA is TGTGCCAGCAGCTTGGTTCTAGCGGGAGGGGGCACAGATACGCAGTATTTT. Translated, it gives CASSLVLAGGGTDTQYF.

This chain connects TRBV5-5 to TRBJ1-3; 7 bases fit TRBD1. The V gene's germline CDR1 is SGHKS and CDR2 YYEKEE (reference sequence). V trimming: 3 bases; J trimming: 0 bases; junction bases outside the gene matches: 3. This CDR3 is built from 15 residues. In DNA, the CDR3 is TGTGCCAGCAGCTGGGGACAGAACTCTGGAAACACCATATATTTT. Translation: CASSWGQNSGNTIYF.

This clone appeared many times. CDR3 region: CASRNRGTDTQYF. Written as DNA, the CDR3 is TGTGCCAGCAGGAACAGGGGCACAGATACGCAGTATTTT. The V and J genes are TRBV6-6 and TRBJ2-3, with TRBD1 as a possible D gene (6 bases). Per germline, CDR1 MNHNY and CDR2 SVGAGI (reference sequence). The V gene lost 6 bases and the J gene lost 1 base, with 8 bases spanning the gap. This CDR3 has 13 residues.

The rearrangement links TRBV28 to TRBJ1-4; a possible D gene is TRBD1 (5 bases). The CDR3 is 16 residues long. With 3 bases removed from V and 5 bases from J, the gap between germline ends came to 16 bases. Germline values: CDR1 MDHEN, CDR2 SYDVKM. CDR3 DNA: TGTGCCAGCAGTTTTTTAACAGGTGAACGCAATGAAAAACTGTTTTTT. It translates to CASSFLTGERNEKLFF.

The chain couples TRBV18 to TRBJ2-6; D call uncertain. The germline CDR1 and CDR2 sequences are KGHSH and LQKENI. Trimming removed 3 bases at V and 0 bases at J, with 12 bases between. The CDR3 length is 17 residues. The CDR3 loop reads CASSPVRPGSGANVLTF. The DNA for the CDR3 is TGTGCCAGCTCACCTGTTCGGCCCGGCTCTGGGGCCAACGTCCTGACTTTC.

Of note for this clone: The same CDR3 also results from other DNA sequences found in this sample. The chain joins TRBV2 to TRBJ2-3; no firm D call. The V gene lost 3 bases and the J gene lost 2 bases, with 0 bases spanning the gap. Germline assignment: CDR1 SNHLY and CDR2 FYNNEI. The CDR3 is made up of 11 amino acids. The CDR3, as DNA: TGTGCCAGCAGTGACACAGATACGCAGTATTTT. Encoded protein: CASSDTDTQYF.